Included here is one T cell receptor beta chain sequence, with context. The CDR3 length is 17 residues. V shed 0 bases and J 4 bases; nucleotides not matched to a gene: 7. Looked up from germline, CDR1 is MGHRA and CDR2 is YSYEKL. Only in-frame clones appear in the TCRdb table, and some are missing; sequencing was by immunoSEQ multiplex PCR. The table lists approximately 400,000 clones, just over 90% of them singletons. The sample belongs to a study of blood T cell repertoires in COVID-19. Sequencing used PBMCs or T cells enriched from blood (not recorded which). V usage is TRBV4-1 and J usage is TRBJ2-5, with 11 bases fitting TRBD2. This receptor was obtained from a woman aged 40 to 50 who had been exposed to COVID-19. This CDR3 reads CASSQDVPSGRRETQYF. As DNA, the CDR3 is TGCGCCAGCAGCCAAGATGTCCCTAGCGGGAGGAGAGAGACCCAGTACTTC.